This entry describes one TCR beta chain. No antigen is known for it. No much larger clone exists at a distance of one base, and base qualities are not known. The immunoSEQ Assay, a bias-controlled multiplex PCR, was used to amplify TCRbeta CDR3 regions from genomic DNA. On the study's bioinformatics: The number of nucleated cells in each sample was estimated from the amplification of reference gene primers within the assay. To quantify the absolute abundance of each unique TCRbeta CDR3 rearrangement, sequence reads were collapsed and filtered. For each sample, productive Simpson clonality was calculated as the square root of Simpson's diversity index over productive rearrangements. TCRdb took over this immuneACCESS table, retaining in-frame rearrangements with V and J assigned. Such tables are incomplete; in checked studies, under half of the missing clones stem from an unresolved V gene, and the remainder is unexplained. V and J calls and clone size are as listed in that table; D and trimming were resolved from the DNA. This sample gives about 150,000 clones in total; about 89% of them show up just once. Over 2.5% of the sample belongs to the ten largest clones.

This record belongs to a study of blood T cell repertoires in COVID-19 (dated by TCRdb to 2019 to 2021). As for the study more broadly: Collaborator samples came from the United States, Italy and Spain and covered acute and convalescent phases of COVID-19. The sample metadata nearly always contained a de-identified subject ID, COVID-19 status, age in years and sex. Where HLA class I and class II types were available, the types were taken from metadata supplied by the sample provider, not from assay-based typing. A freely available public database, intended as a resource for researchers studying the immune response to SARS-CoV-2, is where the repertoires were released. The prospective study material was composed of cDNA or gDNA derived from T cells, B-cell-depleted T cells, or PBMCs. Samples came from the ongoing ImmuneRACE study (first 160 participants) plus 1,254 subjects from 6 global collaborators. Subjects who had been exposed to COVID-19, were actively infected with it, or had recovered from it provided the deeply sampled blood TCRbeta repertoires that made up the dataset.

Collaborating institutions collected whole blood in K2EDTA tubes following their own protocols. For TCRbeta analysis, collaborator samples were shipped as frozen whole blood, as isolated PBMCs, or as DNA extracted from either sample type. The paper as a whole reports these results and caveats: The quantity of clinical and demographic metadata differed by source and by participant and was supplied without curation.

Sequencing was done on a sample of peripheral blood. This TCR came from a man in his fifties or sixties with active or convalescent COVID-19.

The CDR3 reads as follows: CASSPTRGPDTQYF. The bases are TGTGCCAGCAGCCCGACGCGGGGGCCAGATACGCAGTATTTT. The chain is made from TRBV7-2 and TRBJ2-3; a tentative D match to TRBD2 spans 7 bases. The CDR3 covers 14 residues, taking in both the cysteine and the phenylalanine. Of the read, only the CDR3 DNA is kept; its 42 bases are in frame from base 1. Trimming at the junction amounts to 5 bases on V and 4 bases on J, and the germline ends lie 13 bases apart. Sequences SGHTA (CDR1) and FQGNSA (CDR2) are obtained from the germline V gene.